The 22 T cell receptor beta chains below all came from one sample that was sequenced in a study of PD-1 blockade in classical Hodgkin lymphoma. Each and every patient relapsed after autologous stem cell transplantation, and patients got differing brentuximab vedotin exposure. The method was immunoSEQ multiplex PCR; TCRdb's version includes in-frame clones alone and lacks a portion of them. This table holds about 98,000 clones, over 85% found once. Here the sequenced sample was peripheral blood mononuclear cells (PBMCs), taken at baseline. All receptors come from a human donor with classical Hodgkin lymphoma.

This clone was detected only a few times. CDR3 protein: CATTPGSWDTQYF. Here the CDR3 DNA reads TGTGCCACTACCCCAGGGAGCTGGGATACGCAGTATTTT. The gene calls are TRBV25-1 and TRBJ2-3, with D perhaps being TRBD1 or TRBD2 (5 bases each). The germline gives CDR1 MGHDK, CDR2 SYGVNS. This CDR3 spans 13 amino acids. V was cut by 10 bases and J by 6 bases, with 17 bases left in between.

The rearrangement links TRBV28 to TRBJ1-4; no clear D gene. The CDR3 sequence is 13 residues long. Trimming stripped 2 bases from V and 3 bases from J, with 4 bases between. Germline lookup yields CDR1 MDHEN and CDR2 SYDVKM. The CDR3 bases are TGTGCCAGCAGTTTACTCCCTAATGAAAAACTGTTTTTT. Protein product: CASSLLPNEKLFF. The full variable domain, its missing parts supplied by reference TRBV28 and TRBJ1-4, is DVKVTQSSRYLVKRTGEKVFLECVQDMDHENMFWYRQDPGLGLRLIYFSYDVKMKEKGDIPEGYSVSREKKERFSLILESASTNQTSMYLCASSLLPNEKLFFGSGTQLSVL.

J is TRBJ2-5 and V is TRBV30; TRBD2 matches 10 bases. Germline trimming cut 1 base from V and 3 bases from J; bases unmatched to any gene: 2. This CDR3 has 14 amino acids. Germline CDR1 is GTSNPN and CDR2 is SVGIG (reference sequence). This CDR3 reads CAWSEAGGKETQYF. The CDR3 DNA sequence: TGTGCCTGGAGTGAAGCGGGAGGGAAAGAGACCCAGTACTTC.

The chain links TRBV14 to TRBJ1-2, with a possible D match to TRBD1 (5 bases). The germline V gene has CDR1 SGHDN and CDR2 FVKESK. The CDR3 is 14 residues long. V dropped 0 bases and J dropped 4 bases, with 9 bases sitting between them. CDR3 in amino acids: CASSQEGVFYGYTF. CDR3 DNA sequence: TGTGCCAGCAGCCAAGAGGGGGTGTTCTATGGCTACACCTTC.

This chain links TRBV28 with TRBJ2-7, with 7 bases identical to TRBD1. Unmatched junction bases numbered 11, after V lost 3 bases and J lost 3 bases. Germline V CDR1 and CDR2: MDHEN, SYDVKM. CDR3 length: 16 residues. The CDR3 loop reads CASSFLGQRGNYEQYF. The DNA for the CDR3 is TGTGCCAGCAGTTTTTTGGGACAGAGAGGGAACTACGAGCAGTACTTC.

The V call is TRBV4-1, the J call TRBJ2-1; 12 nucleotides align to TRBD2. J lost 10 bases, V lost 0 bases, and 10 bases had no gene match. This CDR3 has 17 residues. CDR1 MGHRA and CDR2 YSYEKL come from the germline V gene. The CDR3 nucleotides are TGCGCCAGCAGCCAAGAACCCGGACTAGCGGGACGGGGGGAGCAGTTCTTC. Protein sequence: CASSQEPGLAGRGEQFF.

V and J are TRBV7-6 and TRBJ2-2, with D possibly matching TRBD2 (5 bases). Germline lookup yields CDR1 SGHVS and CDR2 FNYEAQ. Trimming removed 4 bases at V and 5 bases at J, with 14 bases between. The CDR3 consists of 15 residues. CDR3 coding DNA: TGTGCCAGCAGCTCAAGTGGGCGGGTGACCGGGGAGCTGTTTTTT. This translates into CASSSSGRVTGELFF.

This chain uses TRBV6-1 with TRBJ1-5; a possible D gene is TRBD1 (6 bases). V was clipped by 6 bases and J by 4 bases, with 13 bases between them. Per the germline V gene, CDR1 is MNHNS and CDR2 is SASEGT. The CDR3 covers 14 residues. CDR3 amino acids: CASSEGQVNQPQHF. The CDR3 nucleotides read TGTGCCAGCAGCGAGGGACAAGTTAATCAGCCCCAGCATTTT.

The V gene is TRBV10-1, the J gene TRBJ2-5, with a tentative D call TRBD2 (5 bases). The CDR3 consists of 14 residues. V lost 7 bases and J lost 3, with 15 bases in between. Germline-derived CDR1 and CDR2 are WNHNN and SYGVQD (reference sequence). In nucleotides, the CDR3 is TGCGCCAGCACCTCTGGGGAGTACAAAGAGACCCAGTACTTC. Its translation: CASTSGEYKETQYF.

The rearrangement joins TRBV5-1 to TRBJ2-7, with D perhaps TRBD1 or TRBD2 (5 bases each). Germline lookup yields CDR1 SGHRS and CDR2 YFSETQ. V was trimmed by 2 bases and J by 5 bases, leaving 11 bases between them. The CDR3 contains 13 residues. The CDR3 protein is CASSFNGTDEQYF. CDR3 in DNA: TGCGCCAGCAGCTTTAACGGGACCGACGAGCAGTACTTC.

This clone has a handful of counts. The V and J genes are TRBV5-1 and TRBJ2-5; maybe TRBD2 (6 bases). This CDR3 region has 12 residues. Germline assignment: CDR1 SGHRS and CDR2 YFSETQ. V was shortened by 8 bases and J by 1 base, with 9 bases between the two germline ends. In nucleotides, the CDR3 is TGCGCCAGTCGGGACTCCCAAGAGACCCAGTACTTC. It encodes CASRDSQETQYF.

The CDR3 region is CASSLDPIGIRLTYNEQFF. CDR3 nucleotides: TGTGCCAGCAGCTTAGATCCCATTGGTATCCGACTAACCTACAATGAGCAGTTCTTC. The chain couples TRBV11-2 to TRBJ2-1; D possibly corresponds to TRBD2 (5 bases). V lost 0 bases, J lost 2 bases, and 20 bases lay in between. CDR3 size: 19 residues. Germline values: CDR1 SGHAT, CDR2 FQNNGV.

CDR3 DNA sequence: TGTGCCTGGAGTCCAAGCAATCAGCCCCAGCATTTT. Its translation is CAWSPSNQPQHF. The chain carries TRBV30 and TRBJ1-5; no definite D call. This CDR3 region has 12 residues. The V end was cut by 2 bases, the J end by 1 base, with 3 bases between. The germline CDR1 and CDR2 sequences are GTSNPN and SVGIG (reference sequence).

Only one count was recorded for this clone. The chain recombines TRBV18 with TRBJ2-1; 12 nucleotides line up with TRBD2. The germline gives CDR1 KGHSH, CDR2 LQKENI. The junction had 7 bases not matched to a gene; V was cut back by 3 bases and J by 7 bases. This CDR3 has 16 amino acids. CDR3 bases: TGTGCCAGCTCACCCCTAGCGGGAGGGCCGGGAAATGAGCAGTTCTTC. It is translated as CASSPLAGGPGNEQFF.

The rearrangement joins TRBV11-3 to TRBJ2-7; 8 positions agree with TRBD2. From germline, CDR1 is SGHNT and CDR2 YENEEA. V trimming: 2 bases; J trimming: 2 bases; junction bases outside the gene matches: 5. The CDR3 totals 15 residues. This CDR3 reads CASSLRAGATYEQYF. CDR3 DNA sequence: TGTGCCAGCAGCTTAAGAGCGGGAGCTACCTACGAGCAGTACTTC.

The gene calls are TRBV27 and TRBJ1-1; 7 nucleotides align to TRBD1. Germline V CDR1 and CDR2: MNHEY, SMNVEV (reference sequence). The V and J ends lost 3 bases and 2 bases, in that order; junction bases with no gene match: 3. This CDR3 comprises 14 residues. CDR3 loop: CASSFDRVNTEAFF. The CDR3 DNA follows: TGTGCCAGCAGTTTCGACAGGGTCAACACTGAAGCTTTCTTT.

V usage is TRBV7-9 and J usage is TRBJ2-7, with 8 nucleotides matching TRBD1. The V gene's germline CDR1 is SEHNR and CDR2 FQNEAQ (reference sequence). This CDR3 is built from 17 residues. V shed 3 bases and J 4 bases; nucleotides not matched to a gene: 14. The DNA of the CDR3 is TGTGCCAGCAGCTTGCCCTACTCCGGGACAGGTAGTTACGAGCAGTACTTC. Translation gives CASSLPYSGTGSYEQYF.

The CDR3 DNA reads TGTGCCAGTAGTATTTTAGCGGGAGTGCGGGGCGAGCAGTACTTC. Amino acid sequence: CASSILAGVRGEQYF. V is TRBV19 and J is TRBJ2-7; 9 bases map to TRBD2. V shed 3 bases, J shed 6 bases, and the junction held 9 bases outside the gene matches. The germline CDR1 and CDR2 sequences are LNHDA and SQIVND (reference sequence). The CDR3 covers 15 residues.

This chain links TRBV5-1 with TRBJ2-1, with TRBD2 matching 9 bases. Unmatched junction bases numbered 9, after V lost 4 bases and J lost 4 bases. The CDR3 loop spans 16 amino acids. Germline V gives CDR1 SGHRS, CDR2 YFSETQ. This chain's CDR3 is CASSQTLAGVYNEQFF. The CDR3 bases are TGCGCCAGCAGCCAGACCTTAGCGGGAGTTTACAATGAGCAGTTCTTC.

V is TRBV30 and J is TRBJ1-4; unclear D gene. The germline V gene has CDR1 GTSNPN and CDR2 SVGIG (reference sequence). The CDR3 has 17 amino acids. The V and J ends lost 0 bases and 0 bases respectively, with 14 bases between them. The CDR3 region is CAWSVYTGSSTNEKLFF. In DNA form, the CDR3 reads TGTGCCTGGAGTGTATATACGGGATCATCAACTAATGAAAAACTGTTTTTT.

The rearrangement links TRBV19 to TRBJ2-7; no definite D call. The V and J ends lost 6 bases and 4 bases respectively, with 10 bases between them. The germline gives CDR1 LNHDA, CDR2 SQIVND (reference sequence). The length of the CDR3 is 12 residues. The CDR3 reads CASSPVGYEQYF. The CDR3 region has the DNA TGTGCCAGTAGCCCAGTAGGATACGAGCAGTACTTC.

The CDR3 nucleotides read TGTGCCAGCAGCCCCGGGACAATCTACGAGCAGTACTTC. Its translation: CASSPGTIYEQYF. The chain carries TRBV27 and TRBJ2-7; the D gene is possibly TRBD1 (6 bases). The CDR3 is made up of 13 amino acids. Germline values: CDR1 MNHEY, CDR2 SMNVEV (reference sequence). V lost 6 bases to trimming and J lost 3 bases, with 12 bases between them.